This TCR beta chain was documented in a study of cytotoxic CD8 clonotypes in ibrutinib-treated CLL. This table comes from immunoSEQ multiplex PCR, and its TCRdb copy is limited to in-frame clones, with some not included. The sample contains 250,000 to 350,000 clones, 76% of which appear only once. This clone has just a few counts. The CDR3 length is 13 residues. Germline loops: CDR1 MDHEN, CDR2 SYDVKM. V was shortened by 8 bases and J by 1 base, with 8 bases between the two germline ends. The rearrangement links TRBV28 to TRBJ1-4; D remains ambiguous. The source of this sequence is a human donor with chronic lymphocytic leukemia. The sample in question was PBMCs, obtained at disease progression, from a patient treated with ibrutinib. The CDR3 spells CASLGGTNEKLFF. The CDR3 nucleotides are TGTGCCAGCTTAGGAGGAACTAATGAAAAACTGTTTTTT.